This TCR beta chain was sequenced for a study of T-cell reconstitution after alpha-beta-depleted transplantation in children. Findings and limits, study-wide: Several hundred expanded graft clones reportedly supplied alpha-beta T cells about two months after transplant.

Worth noting for this clonotype: Its matching antigen is unknown.

The CDR3 extends over 18 amino acids. The germline gives CDR1 DFQATT, CDR2 SNEGSKA (reference sequence). The trim removed 1 base at V and 4 bases at J, leaving 11 bases unmatched. The authors prepared the TCRbeta library with unique molecular identifiers. From the PCR reads, TCRdb called clonotypes with MiXCR, one entry per CDR3 protein. In the table there are 200,000 or so distinct CDR3 sequences, about 8.4% of which are singletons. The clonotype comes from a male patient between 2 and 15 years old who had a stem cell transplant for acute myeloid leukemia, so the T cells may come from the graft donor. Sample: PBMCs, mostly from graft donor cells, taken 360 days after TCRalphabeta/CD19-depleted stem cell transplant. The V call is TRBV20-1, the J call TRBJ2-2; 11 positions match TRBD1. The CDR3 region is CSARGAPGTGGGTGELFF. The CDR3 DNA reads TGCAGTGCTAGAGGCGCTCCCGGGACAGGGGGTGGCACCGGGGAGCTGTTTTTT.